The sequence of this T cell receptor (beta chain) was determined in a study of blood T cells in healthy people across ages (dated by TCRdb to the mid-2010s). For the wider study: In model experiments, template switching captured about one uniquely barcoded TCR beta cDNA molecule for every two T cells. Using deep sequencing normalized with unique cDNA molecular identifiers, the study measured how TCR beta repertoire diversity changes with age. The donors were split into four age groups: young (average about 15 years), middle-aged (roughly 39), aged (approximately 59) and long-lived (over 75). To avoid experimental bias, donors of different ages were spread randomly across the sequencing lanes. The study analyzed two additional independent replicas of 1 million unique cDNA reads from the same blood draw for two donors, one aged 18 to 29 and one aged 80 or older.

A remark on this clonotype: This receptor's antigen is unknown. Within one base of it there is no much larger clone, and no base qualities were kept.

The receptor library was made with 5' RACE. Data came from an Illumina HiSeq 2500. A second PCR of about 7 to 12 cycles was run with a J-beta primer mix and a sample-barcoded 5' primer. Each TCR beta cDNA molecule received a unique molecular identifier from a template-switch 5' adaptor carrying 12 random nucleotides. Each sample yielded at least 2.5 million CDR3-containing paired-end reads. First-strand cDNA was synthesized from all RNA with the Mint cDNA synthesis kit, primed by a TRBC-specific oligonucleotide. Following uracil-DNA glycosylase treatment, all cDNA underwent a first 18-cycle PCR with the universal primers M1SS and BC2_uni_R. The authors processed their data as follows. For normalization, 1 million high-quality reads were randomly selected from each sample, with every read carrying a distinct molecular identifier. Reads sharing molecular identifiers were discarded rather than binned into consensus sequences. MiTCR, with a Q25 quality threshold and the strictest error-elimination algorithm, was used for CDR3 identification, clonotype clustering and error correction. Lower-bound total TCR beta diversity was estimated with a nonparametric unseen species model using Euler transformation. TCRdb reworked the public reads: Q25 trimming with fastp, MiXCR clone assembly, productive beta chains retained. A single entry per CDR3 protein holds the most common genes and DNA from its merged rows. The V and J calls and clone size are TCRdb's, not the authors'. This sample has over a million distinct CDR3 sequences in its table, and around 45% of those were observed once. The ten largest clones take up approximately 17% of the sample.

The 35 to 40 donors, aged about 6 to 95 years, were systemically healthy Caucasian individuals from Russia. Ten milliliters of peripheral blood were drawn from each donor into EDTA-treated Vacutainer tubes. PBMCs were isolated by Ficoll-Paque density-gradient centrifugation, with at least 6 million obtained per sample. Total RNA was extracted from PBMCs with Trizol reagent, with at least 6 micrograms obtained per sample. Naive CD45RAhigh/CD27high T cell percentages were measured by flow cytometry on a PBMC aliquot from every donor. General findings and caveats noted by the study authors: Compared with the aged group, the long-lived group had more naive CD4+ T cells, fewer expanded clones and increased TCR diversity, suggesting age selection. Because profiling used bulk unsorted PBMCs, naive and antigen-experienced compartments could not be compared conclusively. Estimates of total diversity based on one million sequenced T cells were regarded as lower bounds and as underestimates. There was a strong correlation between observed TCR beta diversity and the percentage of naive T cells measured by flow cytometry. Observed TCR beta diversity per million T cells fell roughly linearly with age, and a significant reduction was already apparent by age roughly 40. Because donor CMV infection status was unknown, age-related changes in expanded clonotypes were potentially confounded.

There are 13 amino acids in the CDR3, from cysteine to phenylalanine inclusive. The only DNA kept is the CDR3, 39 bases in frame from the first base. In the germline V gene (reference sequence), CDR1 corresponds to DFQATT and CDR2 to SNEGSKA. The junction carries 18 bases between V and J, which are trimmed by 0 bases and 15 bases respectively. The sample was blood. The chain joins TRBV20-1 to TRBJ2-1, and TRBD2 may be the D gene, going by 5 matching bases. This sequence originates from a woman aged 55-69 years in good health. The DNA is TGCAGTGCTAGAGAATCCGGGCCCGGGGTTGCGTTCTTC. Its coded protein is CSARESGPGVAFF.